This passage covers 14 T cell receptor beta chains from one sample sequenced in a study of cytomegalovirus exposure and HLA in healthy donors. PCR involved 60 Vbeta and 13 Jbeta primers. TCRdb's table, derived via immunoSEQ multiplex PCR, lists solely in-frame clones and lacks some. Here the sample spans some 180,000 clones, 65% to 85% being singletons. Sequences were obtained from PBMCs. The receptors derive from a female donor in good health and CMV-seronegative.

In DNA form, the CDR3 reads TGTGCCAGCAGTTACGGCGGCACTGAAGCTTTCTTT. It codes for CASSYGGTEAFF. The rearrangement links TRBV6-6 to TRBJ1-1, with D unclear. The CDR3 has 12 amino acids. Trimming took 2 bases from V and 4 from J, leaving 5 bases between them. Germline CDR1 reads MNHNY; CDR2 reads SVGAGI (reference sequence).

In its sample, this clone was seen once. The chain couples TRBV21-1 to TRBJ1-5; the D call of TRBD1 is as the table states it, not checked on the DNA. TRBV21-1 represents a pseudogene. The CDR3 length is 17 residues. The CDR3 reads CASSKGSRQGACQPQHF. CDR3 coding DNA: TGTGCCAGCAGCAAAGGGAGTAGACAGGGGGCTTGTCAGCCCCAGCATTTT.

This clone appeared a single time. This rearrangement joins TRBV7-3 to TRBJ2-2; 14 bases match TRBD2. Germline V gene data show CDR1 as SGHTA and CDR2 as FQGTGA. This CDR3 is built from 19 residues. The V gene end was trimmed by 2 bases and the J gene end by 5 bases; junction bases not matched to a gene: 10. CDR3 bases: TGTGCCAGCAGCTTATCCCGACTAGCGGGGGGGCAAGGTACCGGGGAGCTGTTTTTT. It is translated as CASSLSRLAGGQGTGELFF.

This chain joins TRBV7-3 and TRBJ2-7; TRBD1 agrees at 8 bases. CDR1 and CDR2 (germline): SGHTA, FQGTGA. V shed 5 bases and J 2 bases; nucleotides not matched to a gene: 5. The CDR3 spans 14 residues. The chain's CDR3 is CASSPTGATYEQYF. The CDR3 coding sequence is TGTGCCAGCAGCCCGACAGGGGCTACCTACGAGCAGTACTTC. The full variable domain, in which reference TRBV7-3 and TRBJ2-7 provide the parts outside the CDR3, is GAGVSQTPSNKVTEKGKYVELRCDPISGHTALYWYRQSLGQGPEFLIYFQGTGAADDSGLPNDRFFAVRPEGSVSTLKIQRTERGDSAVYLCASSPTGATYEQYFGPGTRLTVT.

The chain combines TRBV28 with TRBJ2-2; TRBD1 agrees at 7 bases. Trimming cost V 5 bases and J 1 base; bases outside gene matches: 16. CDR1 is MDHEN, CDR2 SYDVKM, per germline. This CDR3 contains 19 residues. The CDR3 reads CASSPLFVGGALNTGELFF. CDR3 sequence (DNA): TGTGCCAGCAGTCCCCTTTTTGTAGGGGGCGCCCTGAACACCGGGGAGCTGTTTTTT.

The chain is built from TRBV6-6 and TRBJ2-7; D may be TRBD1 (6 bases). This CDR3 region has 13 residues. In germline, CDR1 is MNHNY, CDR2 SVGAGI (reference sequence). V gave up 7 bases and J gave up 2 bases, with 12 bases separating them. This CDR3 is CASKSRDTYEQYF. CDR3 sequence (DNA): TGTGCCAGCAAAAGCCGGGACACCTACGAGCAGTACTTC.

The V call is TRBV18, the J call TRBJ1-1, with TRBD1 matching over 7 bases. The trim removed 2 bases at V and 0 bases at J, leaving 3 bases unmatched. The V gene's germline CDR1 is KGHSH and CDR2 LQKENI. The CDR3 length is 15 residues. The CDR3 spells CASSPGQALNTEAFF. The CDR3 DNA is TGTGCCAGCTCACCAGGACAGGCCTTGAACACTGAAGCTTTCTTT.

The chain joins TRBV27 to TRBJ2-2, with 11 bases lining up with TRBD1. V lost 6 bases to trimming and J lost 3 bases; unmatched junction nucleotides: 0. Per the germline V gene, CDR1 is MNHEY and CDR2 is SMNVEV (reference sequence). CDR3 length equals 14 residues. The CDR3 sequence: CASRGQGDTGELFF. The CDR3 DNA sequence: TGTGCCAGCAGGGGACAGGGGGACACCGGGGAGCTGTTTTTT.

The chain employs TRBV7-6 and TRBJ2-7; TRBD2 might be the D (6 bases). Trimming took 5 bases from V and 1 from J, leaving 12 bases between them. This CDR3 comprises 14 residues. CDR1 SGHVS and CDR2 FNYEAQ come from the germline V gene. CDR3 amino acids: CASSPERVSYEQYF. The CDR3 bases are TGTGCCAGCAGCCCCGAGCGGGTATCCTACGAGCAGTACTTC. The full variable domain, completed using reference TRBV7-6 and TRBJ2-7, is GAGVSQSPRYKVTKRGQDVALRCDPISGHVSLYWYRQALGQGPEFLTYFNYEAQQDKSGLPNDRFSAERPEGSISTLTIQRTEQRDSAMYRCASSPERVSYEQYFGPGTRLTVT.

The rearrangement joins TRBV5-1 to TRBJ1-1; D gene unclear. With 4 bases removed from V and 5 bases from J, the gap between germline ends came to 12 bases. The CDR3 totals 13 residues. Germline V gene sequence: CDR1 SGHRS, CDR2 YFSETQ. CDR3 residues: CASSRLTETEAFF. The CDR3 nucleotides read TGCGCCAGCAGCCGCTTGACTGAGACTGAAGCTTTCTTT. The full variable domain, completed using reference TRBV5-1 and TRBJ1-1, is KAGVTQTPRYLIKTRGQQVTLSCSPISGHRSVSWYQQTPGQGLQFLFEYFSETQRNKGNFPGRFSGRQFSNSRSEMNVSTLELGDSALYLCASSRLTETEAFFGQGTRLTVV.

This clone was found once. V is TRBV6-5 and J is TRBJ2-1; 12 nucleotides line up with TRBD2. The germline CDR1 and CDR2 sequences are MNHEY and SVGAGI. CDR3 length: 15 residues. Germline trimming cut 6 bases from V and 6 bases from J; bases unmatched to any gene: 6. Written as DNA, the CDR3 is TGTGCCAGCAGCTCGGGACTAGCGGGTCTCAATGAGCAGTTCTTC. Translated, it gives CASSSGLAGLNEQFF.

The V gene is TRBV2, the J gene TRBJ1-3; D remains unclear. This CDR3 has 18 residues. The germline V and J ends were trimmed by 1 base and 0 bases, with 16 bases remaining between them. CDR1 and CDR2 (germline): SNHLY, FYNNEI. CDR3 DNA: TGTGCCAGCAGTGAAGAGACGGGTCGGATCTTCTCTGGAAACACCATATATTTT. Protein product: CASSEETGRIFSGNTIYF.

The chain carries TRBV20-1 and TRBJ2-1; 8 positions match TRBD1. The CDR3 is 11 residues long. The V and J ends lost 6 bases and 10 bases, in that order; junction bases with no gene match: 5. The V gene's germline CDR1 is DFQATT and CDR2 SNEGSKA (reference sequence). The CDR3 reads CSATGGEEQFF. The DNA for the CDR3 is TGCAGTGCCACAGGGGGTGAGGAGCAGTTCTTC.

Concerning this clone itself: At the DNA level, this CDR3 is encoded by other sequences in the same sample as well. The chain recombines TRBV6-1 with TRBJ1-4, with 9 bases that match TRBD1. The CDR3 loop spans 14 amino acids. V was pared by 6 bases and J by 8 bases, with 7 bases of the junction left unmatched. Germline V gene sequence: CDR1 MNHNS, CDR2 SASEGT. CDR3 sequence reads: CASSTGTGTEKLFF. The CDR3 bases are TGTGCCAGCAGCACCGGGACAGGGACGGAAAAACTGTTTTTT.